What follows is one T cell receptor (beta chain) and its context. What it recognizes is unknown. This record belongs to a study of shared clonotypes between healthy human individuals. Study-wide points: Sampling included only blood; tissue repertoires likely differ. An effect of sequencing depth on clonotype sharing among donors was expected.

Unsorted PBMC DNA went through sequencing on ten immunoSEQ deep assay plates. Produced via immunoSEQ multiplex PCR; TCRdb's table is partial and in-frame only. The table has about 490,000 clones, about 84% seen once. The sequence came from a woman aged 35 to 49 in good health. Some clones in this sample may be carry-over from other donors' samples. Input material: PBMCs.

The CDR3 is CASTSSGFVNQPQHF. Here the CDR3 DNA reads TGTGCCAGCACCTCGTCGGGCTTCGTCAATCAGCCCCAGCATTTT. J is TRBJ1-5 and V is TRBV28; D is unresolved. The CDR3 runs 15 residues. The germline V gene has CDR1 MDHEN and CDR2 SYDVKM. Trimming shortened V by 7 bases and J by 3 bases, and 16 bases separated the two germline ends.